This T cell receptor (beta chain) was observed in a study of T cells after posttransplantation cyclophosphamide (dated by TCRdb to the mid-2010s). In terms of the full investigation: T cell repertoire reconstitution was tracked by TRB sequencing after myeloablative bone marrow transplantation in which posttransplantation cyclophosphamide was used as GVHD prophylaxis. Public TRB sequences were searched against a database of over 3,600 sequences associated with responses to pathogens, tumor antigens, self-antigens and alloantigens. In 3 patients, up to about 3 additional blood samples taken between 2 and 5.2 years after transplant also underwent TRB sequencing, as did pretransplant blood from a handful of patients. Blood from all 35 or so PTCy patients who had 1-year posttransplant specimens underwent TRB sequencing. Samples from 35 to 45 PTCy-treated patients, along with samples from roughly 15 of their related bone marrow donors, underwent antigen receptor sequencing. Because TRA and TRB clonality correlated tightly in some 10 samples, the subsequent TCR analyses were limited to TRB only. The paper as a whole reports these results and caveats: Donor-recipient similarity was low at 1-2 months but increased during the first year, and donor CD8+ memory clones often dominated later blood repertoires. The TRB repertoires of T cells infiltrating skin or the GI tract showed only limited overlap with the TRB repertoires found in blood. Across more than 35 patients, recipient CMV seropositivity and CMV reactivation were highly associated with TRB clonality; PTCy diversity was similar to CNI/methotrexate controls.

In the paper's terms, the treatment or condition label means: high-dose cyclophosphamide on days +3 and +4 as single-agent GVHD prophylaxis. Patients in the PTCy group got busulfan and fludarabine conditioning, a marrow graft from a related or unrelated donor, and cyclophosphamide on days +3 and +4. The PTCy-treated patients were enrolled in a prospective multi-institutional clinical trial. Peripheral blood and bone marrow mononuclear cells were isolated by Ficoll-Hypaque density centrifugation and were cryopreserved. Genomic DNA was the input for TRB sequencing, which was run either with the immunoSEQ assay at survey resolution or with the hsTCRB kit. The published analysis was carried out like this. The immunoSEQ software was used for initial read processing, and the LymphoSeq R package was used for repertoire analyses. For each TRB dataset, clonality was calculated as 1 minus normalized Shannon entropy, and the Gini coefficient was computed as well. To infer phenotypes in unsorted samples, TRB sequences from sorted subsets of the recipient or donor were mapped onto unsorted samples from the same recipient. Drawn from immuneACCESS, this table holds only the in-frame rearrangements with V and J called that TCRdb kept. Clones are partly lost; checked studies trace under half to an unresolved V gene and leave the rest unexplained. V and J calls and clone size come straight from that table; D and trimming were deduced from the DNA. The table puts about 5,000 clones in this sample, none counted just once. Of the sample, about 26% is held by the ten largest clones.

V loses 6 bases, J loses 5 bases, and the germline ends lie 14 bases apart. Reading from cysteine to phenylalanine, the CDR3 counts 13 amino acids. CDR3 DNA is the only sequence kept; it has 39 bases, read in frame from the first base. CDR1 and CDR2 were assigned from the germline V gene as SGHVS and FNYEAQ. This clone was seen at least ten times. The antigen it binds to is not known. No base qualities exist here, and no much larger clone lies one base off it. The sequence is built from TRBV7-6 and TRBJ2-7; no D gene can be assigned with confidence. This TCR was sampled from a male patient aged 60-70 years who received an allogeneic stem cell transplant from a related donor, was CMV-positive, and had no GVHD. Following transplantation, T cells from the graft donor may be among those present. The specimen was PBMCs, collected after allogeneic stem cell transplant with posttransplant cyclophosphamide. The DNA reads as follows: TGTGCCAGCAGTATTGGCCTCGCGGACGAGCAGTACTTC. This sequence encodes CASSIGLADEQYF.